The 20 T cell receptor beta chains reported below all come from one sample, sequenced in a study of T cell responses to AZD1222 COVID-19 vaccine. Sequencing was performed with immunoSEQ multiplex PCR; in TCRdb, only in-frame clones are kept and a portion is missing. The sample records some 100,000 clones, roughly nine tenths being singletons. The specimen comprised peripheral blood, sampled on day 0 of AZD1222 vaccination. The receptor source for this set is an adult in good health.

The J gene is TRBJ2-1, the V gene TRBV19, with D unclear. Germline V gives CDR1 LNHDA, CDR2 SQIVND (reference sequence). The CDR3 is made up of 13 amino acids. Trimming cost V 5 bases and J 5 bases, with 10 bases left between them. The CDR3 DNA reads as TGTGCCAGTAGTCCCTTCGGTGACAATGAGCAGTTCTTC. Its translation is CASSPFGDNEQFF.

This clone is a singleton in its sample. The chain carries TRBV14 and TRBJ2-7; D not resolved. This CDR3 contains 13 residues. Germline assignment: CDR1 SGHDN and CDR2 FVKESK. Trimming cost V 0 bases and J 5 bases, with 8 bases left between them. The CDR3 nucleotides are TGTGCCAGCAGCCAAGAAAGTTTCCACGAGCAGTACTTC. It encodes CASSQESFHEQYF.

V usage is TRBV3-1 (or the pseudogene TRBV3-2) and J usage is TRBJ1-1; 10 nucleotides align to TRBD1. V dropped 4 bases and J dropped 5; count of bases not matched to a gene: 7. Germline CDR1 is LGHDT and CDR2 is YNNKEL (reference sequence). This CDR3 has 15 residues. CDR3 sequence reads: CASSPSPGQGTEAFF. Written as DNA, the CDR3 is TGTGCCAGCAGCCCATCCCCGGGACAGGGGACTGAAGCTTTCTTT.

This rearrangement joins TRBV28 to TRBJ1-2; D ambiguous. The CDR3 loop spans 12 amino acids. Germline CDR1 is MDHEN and CDR2 is SYDVKM. The V and J ends lost 5 bases and 4 bases respectively, with 8 bases between them. The CDR3 coding sequence is TGTGCCAGCAGTCTAGGACTCTATGGCTACACCTTC. Translated: CASSLGLYGYTF.

The rearrangement links TRBV5-6 to TRBJ2-7; D remains unclear. Germline V gene data show CDR1 as SGHDT and CDR2 as YYEEEE. The V gene lost 2 bases and the J gene lost 5 bases, with 8 bases spanning the gap. CDR3 length equals 12 residues. The chain's CDR3 is CASSLVVNEQYF. The CDR3 DNA sequence: TGTGCCAGCAGCTTAGTCGTGAACGAGCAGTACTTC.

The V call is TRBV19, the J call TRBJ1-1; D is unresolved. The CDR3 is made up of 15 amino acids. V was cut by 0 bases and J by 2 bases, with 10 bases left in between. Germline CDR1 and CDR2: LNHDA and SQIVND (reference sequence). The CDR3 is CASSIDGKGNTEAFF. The CDR3 nucleotides are TGTGCCAGTAGTATAGATGGAAAGGGAAACACTGAAGCTTTCTTT.

The chain carries TRBV4-2 and TRBJ1-6; perhaps TRBD1 as D (6 bases). The V gene's germline CDR1 is LGHNA and CDR2 YNFKEQ. There are 16 residues in the CDR3. The germline V and J ends were trimmed by 0 bases and 8 bases, with 14 bases remaining between them. The CDR3 nucleotides are TGTGCCAGCAGCCAAGATAGGCAGGGGCTGCATTCACCCCTCCACTTT. This codes for CASSQDRQGLHSPLHF.

The chain couples TRBV6-5 to TRBJ2-1; 12 bases map to TRBD2. CDR3 length: 15 amino acids. V gave up 6 bases and J gave up 9 bases; unmatched junction bases: 9. Per germline, CDR1 MNHEY and CDR2 SVGAGI. The CDR3 loop is CASRLTSGGGREQFF. DNA for the CDR3: TGTGCCAGCAGACTGACTAGCGGGGGAGGGCGTGAGCAGTTCTTC.

A single count supports this clone. The chain links TRBV14 to TRBJ1-1; D gene uncertain. V was cut by 0 bases and J by 3 bases, with 11 bases left in between. The V gene's germline CDR1 is SGHDN and CDR2 FVKESK. CDR3 length: 15 amino acids. The CDR3 region is CASSQDLSSHTEAFF. The DNA for the CDR3 is TGTGCCAGCAGCCAAGATTTGAGCAGCCACACTGAAGCTTTCTTT.

This chain joins TRBV6-1 and TRBJ1-3; TRBD1 matches 10 bases. With V trimmed by 6 bases and J by 4 bases, 6 bases remained unmatched. The length of the CDR3 is 15 residues. Germline V gene data show CDR1 as MNHNS and CDR2 as SASEGT. This chain's CDR3 is CASRRDRGGGNTIYF. The CDR3 DNA sequence: TGTGCCAGCAGAAGGGACAGGGGAGGCGGAAACACCATATATTTT.

The rearrangement links TRBV6-2 or TRBV6-3 to TRBJ1-2; D not certain. CDR3 size: 13 residues. The germline V gene has CDR1 MNHEY and CDR2 SVGEGT. Trimming took 3 bases from V and 10 from J, leaving 15 bases between them. CDR3 coding DNA: TGTGCCAGCAGTTATCGGGCTGTAGAGGTCTACACCTTC. Translating gives CASSYRAVEVYTF.

The chain combines TRBV27 with TRBJ1-3, with D tentatively TRBD1 (6 bases). The germline V and J ends were trimmed by 6 bases and 0 bases, with 12 bases remaining between them. This CDR3 has 15 residues. Looked up from germline, CDR1 is MNHEY and CDR2 is SMNVEV (reference sequence). CDR3 sequence: CASRLQGSSGNTIYF. CDR3 sequence (DNA): TGTGCCAGCAGGCTACAGGGAAGCTCTGGAAACACCATATATTTT.

The chain employs TRBV6-5 and TRBJ2-7, with 10 bases identical to TRBD2. Germline CDR1 and CDR2: MNHEY and SVGAGI. This CDR3 is 15 amino acids long. V was pared by 7 bases and J by 3 bases, with 9 bases of the junction left unmatched. CDR3 loop: CASKLASGGHYEQYF. The CDR3, as DNA: TGTGCCAGCAAGTTGGCTAGCGGGGGTCACTACGAGCAGTACTTC.

The V call is TRBV7-2, the J call TRBJ2-7, with TRBD1 matching 8 bases. The germline V gene encodes CDR1 SGHTA and CDR2 FQGNSA. This CDR3 contains 15 residues. The V gene end was trimmed by 5 bases and the J gene end by 2 bases; junction bases not matched to a gene: 8. The CDR3 region is CASSLSGTGTYEQYF. CDR3 nucleotides: TGTGCCAGCAGCCTCTCCGGGACAGGAACCTACGAGCAGTACTTC.

V is TRBV19 and J is TRBJ1-5; TRBD1 might be the D (5 bases). The V end lost 2 bases, the J end lost 5 bases, and 7 bases lay between the germline ends. The CDR3 has 13 residues. Germline V lookup: CDR1 LNHDA, CDR2 SQIVND (reference sequence). CDR3 sequence (DNA): TGTGCCAGTAGTATAACCAGGGATCAGCCCCAGCATTTT. Its translation is CASSITRDQPQHF.

V gene TRBV9 combines with J gene TRBJ1-4, with TRBD1 as a possible D gene (6 bases). This CDR3 region has 17 residues. CDR1 is SGDLS, CDR2 YYNGEE, per germline. With 4 bases removed from V and 7 bases from J, the gap between germline ends came to 23 bases. For the CDR3, the DNA is TGTGCCAGCAGCCTGAGAGGGGGTGGGACGGCCACTGAAAAACTGTTTTTT. It codes for CASSLRGGGTATEKLFF.

The chain couples TRBV11-3 to TRBJ2-2, with D perhaps being TRBD1 or TRBD2 (5 bases each). Germline loops: CDR1 SGHNT, CDR2 YENEEA. The CDR3 covers 15 residues. V lost 5 bases and J lost 1, with 11 bases in between. The CDR3: CASSPGTVNTGELFF. The CDR3 DNA reads TGTGCCAGCAGCCCCGGGACGGTGAACACCGGGGAGCTGTTTTTT.

The rearrangement uses TRBV29-1 and TRBJ1-1; 11 nucleotides align to TRBD1. Trimming removed 8 bases from V and 10 bases from J; junction bases left unmatched: 9. The CDR3 runs to 12 residues. CDR1 and CDR2 (germline): SQVTM, ANQGSEA. Written as DNA, the CDR3 is TGCAGCCACCCGGGGACAGGGGGTCGAGCTTTCTTT. It is translated as CSHPGTGGRAFF.

The chain uses TRBV7-3 and TRBJ2-2; 9 bases line up with TRBD2. Germline V gene lookup returns CDR1 SGHTA and CDR2 FQGTGA. The CDR3 runs 15 residues. V was pared by 5 bases and J by 7 bases, with 8 bases of the junction left unmatched. In nucleotides, the CDR3 is TGTGCCAGCAGCCCCCGCGGGGGGGCCGGCGGGGAGCTGTTTTTT. It encodes CASSPRGGAGGELFF.

The J gene is TRBJ2-3, the V gene TRBV7-9; D remains unclear. Germline loops: CDR1 SEHNR, CDR2 FQNEAQ (reference sequence). The CDR3 length is 15 residues. V was trimmed by 5 bases and J by 2 bases, leaving 14 bases between them. The CDR3 protein is CASSSDGTNTDTQYF. In DNA, the CDR3 is TGTGCCAGCAGCAGCGACGGAACTAACACAGATACGCAGTATTTT.